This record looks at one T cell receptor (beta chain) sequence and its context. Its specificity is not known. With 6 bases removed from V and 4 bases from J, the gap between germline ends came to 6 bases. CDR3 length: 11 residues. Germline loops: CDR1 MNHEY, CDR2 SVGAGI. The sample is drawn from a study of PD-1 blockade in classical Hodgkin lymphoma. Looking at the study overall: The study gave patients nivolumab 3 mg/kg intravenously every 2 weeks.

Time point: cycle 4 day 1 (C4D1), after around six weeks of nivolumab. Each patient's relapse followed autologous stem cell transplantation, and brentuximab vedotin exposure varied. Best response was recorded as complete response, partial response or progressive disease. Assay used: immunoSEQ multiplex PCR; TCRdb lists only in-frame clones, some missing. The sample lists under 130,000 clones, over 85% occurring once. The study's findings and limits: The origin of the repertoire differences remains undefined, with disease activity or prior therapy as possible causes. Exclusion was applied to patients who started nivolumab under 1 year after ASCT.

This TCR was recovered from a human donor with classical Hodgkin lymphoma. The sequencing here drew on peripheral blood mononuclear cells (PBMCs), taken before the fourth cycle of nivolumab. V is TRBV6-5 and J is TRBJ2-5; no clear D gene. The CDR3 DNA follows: TGTGCCAGCAGGGCTGGAGAGACCCAGTACTTC. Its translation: CASRAGETQYF.